This T cell receptor beta chain was identified during a study of technical replicates of blood from a few donors. Generated by immunoSEQ multiplex PCR, the TCRdb table keeps only in-frame clones and is missing some. The table has 50,000 to 70,000 clones, 86% seen once. V gave up 7 bases and J gave up 2 bases, with 12 bases separating them. CDR1 is SGHRS, CDR2 YFSETQ, per germline. The CDR3 has 14 amino acids. The V call is TRBV5-1, the J call TRBJ2-2; the D gene is possibly TRBD2 (6 bases). Sequenced: PBMCs. This clonotype was sampled from a human donor in good health. Some clones in this sample may be carry-over from other donors' samples. The CDR3 DNA sequence: TGCGCCAGCTGTCAGGGAGGCAACACCGGGGAGCTGTTTTTT. Translated: CASCQGGNTGELFF.